The T cell receptor (beta chain) described here comes from a study of CD8 T cells in ankylosing spondylitis (dated by TCRdb to 2015 to 2018). About the full investigation: To find TCR variants linked to disease, the study profiled T cell receptor beta repertoires in ankylosing spondylitis patients and healthy donors. The full study cohort comprised 25 ankylosing spondylitis patients and 110 or so healthy donors. Peripheral blood was sampled, and synovial fluid was additionally collected from ankylosing spondylitis patients.

This clonotype was observed a few times. Its antigen is unknown. No base-level quality is on record; no much larger clone is a single base apart. Summary of the overall study and its limitations: The disease-linked clones had a CD8+ phenotype and were found at relatively low frequencies in peripheral blood. The disease-linked clones were reported to be significantly enriched in matched synovial fluid samples from ankylosing spondylitis patients. A TCR beta motif of fewer than 10 highly homologous amino acid variants appeared characteristic of blood from ankylosing spondylitis patients. Some TCR beta motif variants had previously been reported in synovial fluid and blood of reactive arthritis patients, which suggested common disease-initiation mechanisms.

From the germline V gene (reference sequence), CDR1 is LNHNV and CDR2 is YYDKDF. The cysteine opens and the phenylalanine closes a CDR3 of 14 amino acids. The read is trimmed to its CDR3 DNA, 42 bases read in frame from base 1. The junction carries 12 bases between V and J, which are trimmed by 2 bases and 7 bases respectively. The instrument given in TCRdb is Illumina HiSeq 2500. TCR beta libraries were prepared by quantitative 5'-RACE with molecular barcodes. The authors' analysis ran thus. A new computational method, built on a probabilistic model of VDJ rearrangement, was used to identify disease-linked TCR variants. TCRdb reanalyzed the raw reads on its own, using fastp at Q25 for trimming and MiXCR for clone calling, and kept in-frame beta chains. Each CDR3 protein appears once, grouped with its most common genes and DNA. TCRdb's processing, not the authors', yielded these V and J calls. Counted in this sample were some 220,000 distinct CDR3 sequences; about 7.3% of them appeared once. The ten largest clonotypes hold 12% to 15% of the sample.

The chain is assembled from TRBV15 and TRBJ2-1; the D region possibly corresponds to TRBD1 (5 bases align). The sequencing sample was made of blood, either unsorted or a sorted T cell fraction (not recorded which). The source is a male donor with ankylosing spondylitis. CDR3 loop: CATSRPSRVNEQFF. The base sequence is TGTGCCACCAGCAGACCGTCCAGGGTAAATGAGCAGTTCTTC.